This entry lists 10 T cell receptor beta chains sequenced from one sample in a study of OX40 agonist ivuxolimab in advanced cancers. TCRdb's copy holds only in-frame clones and misses some; the assay was immunoSEQ multiplex PCR. The table shows some 44,000 clones, with roughly 86% occurring only once. This specimen was CD4+ or CD8+ T cells sorted from blood, taken in a trial of the OX40 agonist ivuxolimab. The receptors derive from an adult with an advanced solid tumor such as melanoma, head and neck, liver or kidney cancer.

The V call is TRBV9, the J call TRBJ1-2, with 9 bases matching TRBD1. V gave up 7 bases and J gave up 2 bases; unmatched junction bases: 12. This CDR3 contains 16 residues. Germline V CDR1 and CDR2: SGDLS, YYNGEE. CDR3 loop: CASSSGTGFFNYGYTF. DNA for the CDR3: TGTGCCAGCTCTTCCGGGACAGGGTTCTTCAACTATGGCTACACCTTC.

This clone appeared a single time. This chain connects TRBV4-3 to TRBJ2-1; D is unresolved. Germline V gene data show CDR1 as LGHNA and CDR2 as YSLEER. The V end lost 0 bases, the J end lost 7 bases, and 4 bases lay between the germline ends. The CDR3 totals 12 residues. The CDR3 DNA sequence: TGCGCCAGCAGCCAAGAGGGAAATGAGCAGTTCTTC. It is translated as CASSQEGNEQFF.

This clone has only a few counts. This chain connects TRBV7-6 to TRBJ2-2; D not resolved. V was trimmed by 5 bases and J by 5 bases, leaving 15 bases between them. Germline V lookup: CDR1 SGHVS, CDR2 FNYEAQ. The CDR3 covers 15 residues. In DNA form, the CDR3 reads TGTGCCAGCAGCCACAGCCTAGACGGTACCGGGGAGCTGTTTTTT. It encodes CASSHSLDGTGELFF.

The chain couples TRBV4-3 to TRBJ1-5; D is undetermined. V was clipped by 0 bases and J by 3 bases, with 9 bases between them. CDR1 LGHNA and CDR2 YSLEER come from the germline V gene. The CDR3 is made up of 15 amino acids. CDR3 protein: CASSQDRTSNQPQHF. The CDR3 nucleotides read TGCGCCAGCAGCCAAGATAGGACCTCCAATCAGCCCCAGCATTTT.

This clone has only a few counts. This rearrangement joins TRBV5-4 to TRBJ2-3; 7 bases align to TRBD2. Germline V lookup: CDR1 SGHNT, CDR2 YYREEE (reference sequence). V lost 0 bases to trimming and J lost 5 bases; unmatched junction nucleotides: 3. CDR3 length: 14 residues. CDR3 sequence: CASSLGLAEDTQYF. In nucleotides, the CDR3 is TGTGCCAGCAGCTTGGGACTAGCCGAAGATACGCAGTATTTT.

The V call is TRBV9, the J call TRBJ2-3, with D possibly TRBD2 on 5 matching bases. The germline V gene encodes CDR1 SGDLS and CDR2 YYNGEE. V lost 4 bases and J lost 6, with 12 bases in between. This CDR3 region has 13 residues. The DNA for the CDR3 is TGTGCCAGCAGCCCAACCCCGGGGGATACGCAGTATTTT. It translates to CASSPTPGDTQYF.

This clone qualifies as hyperexpanded. The chain links TRBV28 to TRBJ2-3, with D possibly matching TRBD2 (6 bases). Trimming cost V 2 bases and J 1 base, with 10 bases left between them. The length of the CDR3 is 15 residues. The germline V gene encodes CDR1 MDHEN and CDR2 SYDVKM. CDR3 loop: CASSLNGGGTDTQYF. The CDR3 region has the DNA TGTGCCAGCAGTTTAAACGGAGGGGGCACAGATACGCAGTATTTT.

The chain links TRBV6-5 to TRBJ1-2; 9 bases are a match to TRBD1. CDR3 size: 14 residues. The junction had 6 bases not matched to a gene; V was cut back by 4 bases and J by 6 bases. Germline CDR1 and CDR2: MNHEY and SVGAGI. The CDR3 loop reads CASSSFGQGHGYTF. CDR3 DNA: TGTGCCAGCAGTTCCTTCGGACAGGGGCATGGCTACACCTTC.

The rearrangement links TRBV11-2 to TRBJ1-2; D call uncertain. Germline loops: CDR1 SGHAT, CDR2 FQNNGV. V lost 1 base and J 7 bases, leaving 7 bases between the germline ends. The CDR3 length is 12 residues. The CDR3 loop is CASSLGVGGYTF. CDR3 coding DNA: TGTGCCAGCAGCTTAGGGGTCGGTGGCTACACCTTC.

This sequence joins TRBV28 and TRBJ1-6; D is unresolved. Germline CDR1 and CDR2: MDHEN and SYDVKM. V was clipped by 4 bases and J by 7 bases, with 8 bases between them. The CDR3 is made up of 13 amino acids. CDR3 nucleotides: TGTGCCAGCAGTTACACGGTCAATTCACCCCTCCACTTT. Its protein is CASSYTVNSPLHF.